The 32 T cell receptor beta chains below all came from one sample that was sequenced in a study of human T cells and chemical hapten exposure. Noted time point: healthy volunteer bleed at 2 weeks. Blood, whole and unfractionated, served as the source for total RNA extraction. Each CDR3 protein gets one entry after TCRdb re-called the RACE reads with MiXCR. This sample carries tens of thousands of distinct CDR3 sequences, roughly 4% of them seen once, and the ten largest clones take approximately 1.6%. The sequencing sample was made of whole blood. These receptors were collected from a female donor in good health. Some clones in this sample may be carry-over from other donors' samples.

The sample holds a few counts of this clonotype. This chain connects TRBV10-3 to TRBJ1-6; 7 bases fit TRBD1. The CDR3 extends over 14 amino acids. Trimming removed 8 bases from V and 7 bases from J; junction bases left unmatched: 8. Per germline, CDR1 ENHRY and CDR2 SYGVKD. The CDR3 spells CAIRTGTENSPLHF. The CDR3 DNA follows: TGTGCCATCCGTACCGGGACAGAGAATTCACCCCTCCACTTT.

This clonotype occurred many times. V usage is TRBV20-1 and J usage is TRBJ1-5; 7 nucleotides agree with TRBD1. The V gene end was trimmed by 7 bases and the J gene end by 5 bases; junction bases not matched to a gene: 5. This CDR3 spans 12 amino acids. Germline loops: CDR1 DFQATT, CDR2 SNEGSKA (reference sequence). The CDR3 bases are TGCAGTGTCCCCGGGACAGATCAGCCCCAGCATTTT. Residues: CSVPGTDQPQHF.

This clonotype was counted many times. The rearrangement joins TRBV7-2 to TRBJ1-1; 7 bases line up with TRBD1. The V segment lost 0 bases and the J segment 4 bases; nucleotides outside the gene matches: 2. Germline values: CDR1 SGHTA, CDR2 FQGNSA. The CDR3 contains 14 residues. The CDR3 sequence is CASSLAAGGTEAFF. The CDR3, as DNA: TGTGCCAGCAGCTTAGCGGCAGGGGGCACTGAAGCTTTCTTT. The variable domain in full, completed from reference TRBV7-2 and TRBJ1-1, reads GAGVSQSPSNKVTEKGKDVELRCDPISGHTALYWYRQSLGQGLEFLIYFQGNSAPDKSGLPSDRFSAERTGGSVSTLTIQRTQQEDSAVYLCASSLAAGGTEAFFGQGTRLTVV.

With regard to this clonotype: A much bigger clone sits one base away, suggesting this may be a read error. The chain is built from TRBV18 and TRBJ1-2; TRBD1 might be the D (5 bases). CDR1 is KGHSH, CDR2 LQKENI, per germline. V lost 3 bases to trimming and J lost 6 bases, with 14 bases between them. The length of the CDR3 is 14 residues. The CDR3 DNA reads TGTGCCAGCTCACCCGGAGGGACGCGCAATGGCTACACCTTC. It translates to CASSPGGTRNGYTF. Full variable domain (rest looked up from reference TRBV18 and TRBJ1-2): NAGVMQNPRHLVRRRGQEARLRCSPMKGHSHVYWYRQLPEEGLKFMVYLQKENIIDESGMPKERFSAEFPKEGPSILRIQQVVRGDSAAYFCASSPGGTRNGYTFGSGTRLTVV.

This clonotype has a count of ten or more. The chain joins TRBV29-1 to TRBJ2-7; D is unclear. V was cut by 1 base and J by 5 bases, with 9 bases left in between. The CDR3 is 12 residues long. Germline V gene data show CDR1 as SQVTM and CDR2 as ANQGSEA. The CDR3 spells CSVEGGSDEQYF. CDR3 bases: TGCAGCGTTGAAGGGGGAAGTGACGAGCAGTACTTC.

There are many counts of this clonotype. The chain employs TRBV12-3 or TRBV12-4 and TRBJ1-5; D may be TRBD1 (5 bases). The V and J ends lost 6 bases and 7 bases respectively, with 16 bases between them. The CDR3 spans 14 residues. The CDR3, as DNA: TGTGCCAGCAGCCTACGGGGGGGTGGCCAGCCCCAGCATTTT. It codes for CASSLRGGGQPQHF.

This clonotype was detected ten times or more. The rearrangement links TRBV10-3 to TRBJ2-1; 7 bases fit TRBD2. Per the germline V gene, CDR1 is ENHRY and CDR2 is SYGVKD. This CDR3 contains 14 residues. The V gene end was trimmed by 11 bases and the J gene end by 5 bases; junction bases not matched to a gene: 12. CDR3 sequence: CAARPMGGNNEQFF. Written as DNA, the CDR3 is TGTGCCGCCAGACCCATGGGGGGGAACAATGAGCAGTTCTTC.

This clonotype was seen repeatedly, ten times or more. The chain combines TRBV5-1 with TRBJ2-1, with D perhaps matching TRBD1 or TRBD2 (5 bases each). V dropped 0 bases and J dropped 0 bases, with 10 bases sitting between them. This CDR3 region has 16 residues. Germline CDR1 reads SGHRS; CDR2 reads YFSETQ. As DNA, the CDR3 is TGCGCCAGCAGCTTGGCTGGGGGTGCCTCCTACAATGAGCAGTTCTTC. It yields the protein CASSLAGGASYNEQFF.

The genes are TRBV7-2 and TRBJ2-7; TRBD1 is a possible D gene (6 bases). Trimming left V 3 bases short and J 1 base short, with 13 bases between. The CDR3 contains 15 residues. Germline V CDR1 and CDR2: SGHTA, FQGNSA. The CDR3 here is CASSFTGYLSYEQYF. The CDR3 DNA reads as TGTGCCAGCAGCTTTACAGGGTATTTGTCCTACGAGCAGTACTTC.

The V gene is TRBV5-1, the J gene TRBJ1-1; no reliable D call. V lost 1 base to trimming and J lost 5 bases, with 12 bases between them. Germline V gene lookup returns CDR1 SGHRS and CDR2 YFSETQ. This CDR3 has 14 residues. The CDR3 is CASSLSGVRTEAFF. CDR3 sequence (DNA): TGCGCCAGCAGCTTGTCCGGGGTTAGGACTGAAGCTTTCTTT. Supplemented by reference TRBV5-1 and TRBJ1-1, the full variable domain reads KAGVTQTPRYLIKTRGQQVTLSCSPISGHRSVSWYQQTPGQGLQFLFEYFSETQRNKGNFPGRFSGRQFSNSRSEMNVSTLELGDSALYLCASSLSGVRTEAFFGQGTRLTVV.

Only a few counts were recorded for this clonotype. The genes are TRBV20-1 and TRBJ1-5; tentative D call: TRBD1 (5 bases). This CDR3 region has 13 residues. V was clipped by 1 base and J by 7 bases, with 11 bases between them. Looked up from germline, CDR1 is DFQATT and CDR2 is SNEGSKA (reference sequence). CDR3: CSARGSGKQPQHF. The DNA of the CDR3 is TGCAGTGCTAGAGGTTCAGGGAAACAGCCCCAGCATTTT.

At least ten counts were recorded for this clonotype. The chain joins TRBV12-3 or TRBV12-4 to TRBJ1-1, with unresolved D. Trimming shortened V by 3 bases and J by 6 bases, and 5 bases separated the two germline ends. CDR3 length: 11 residues. CDR3 in amino acids: CASSFSAEAFF. As DNA, the CDR3 is TGTGCCAGCAGTTTTTCCGCTGAAGCTTTCTTT.

The chain joins TRBV13 to TRBJ2-1; D not resolved. The CDR3 has 15 residues. Germline V gene lookup returns CDR1 PRHDT and CDR2 FYEKMQ (reference sequence). Trimming took 3 bases from V and 0 from J, leaving 9 bases between them. CDR3 loop: CASSFEVNSYNEQFF. The CDR3 DNA reads TGTGCCAGCAGCTTCGAGGTCAACTCCTACAATGAGCAGTTCTTC.

This clonotype was seen only a few times. This chain uses TRBV10-2 with TRBJ2-3, with D uncertain. Looked up from germline, CDR1 is WSHSY and CDR2 is SAAADI. V was trimmed by 7 bases and J by 0 bases, leaving 14 bases between them. This CDR3 is 15 amino acids long. The CDR3 here is CASNTGGSSTDTQYF. The CDR3 bases are TGCGCCAGCAATACGGGCGGTTCTAGCACAGATACGCAGTATTTT.

The table lists this clonotype with many counts. The rearrangement uses TRBV7-3 and TRBJ1-1; D is possibly TRBD1 (6 bases). Germline assignment: CDR1 SGHTA and CDR2 FQGTGA. Trimming cost V 6 bases and J 2 bases, with 13 bases left between them. The CDR3 is 14 residues long. DNA for the CDR3: TGTGCCAGCAGTCTGACAGGACCTAACACTGAAGCTTTCTTT. Amino acids: CASSLTGPNTEAFF.

This clonotype came up many times. The rearrangement links TRBV6-2 or TRBV6-3 to TRBJ2-3; 8 bases line up with TRBD2. This CDR3 contains 20 residues. Germline CDR1 reads MNHEY; CDR2 reads SVGEGT. Trimming at V came to 7 bases and at J to 0 bases, leaving 21 bases not matched to a gene. The CDR3 loop reads CASTTYPSAGGLTSTDTQYF. CDR3 coding DNA: TGTGCCAGCACCACCTACCCCTCCGCGGGGGGCCTTACTAGCACAGATACGCAGTATTTT.

This clonotype was detected ten times or more. This chain connects TRBV15 to TRBJ2-7, with D possibly being TRBD2 (7 bases). Trimming removed 7 bases from V and 2 bases from J, with 18 bases in between. The V gene's germline CDR1 is LNHNV and CDR2 YYDKDF (reference sequence). The CDR3 sequence is 15 residues long. The CDR3 nucleotides are TGTGCCACCAAGACGGGGAGGGGGGCTGCCTACGAGCAGTACTTC. It specifies CATKTGRGAAYEQYF.

This clonotype was counted a few times. The chain couples TRBV10-3 to TRBJ2-3, with 8 bases fitting TRBD2. This CDR3 comprises 16 residues. Germline assignment: CDR1 ENHRY and CDR2 SYGVKD. After removal of 10 bases from V and 4 bases from J, the junction contained 16 bases not matched to a gene. CDR3 sequence (DNA): TGTGCCACCGCAAAAGAAAGCGGGGGAGGAGCAGATACGCAGTATTTT. This translates into CATAKESGGGADTQYF.

This clonotype was picked up many times. The V call is TRBV6-4, the J call TRBJ2-3; 10 positions agree with TRBD2. The CDR3 loop spans 15 amino acids. Trimming cost V 6 bases and J 4 bases; bases outside gene matches: 7. Germline V lookup: CDR1 MRHNA, CDR2 SNTAGT. In DNA form, the CDR3 reads TGTGCCAGCAGCCACCTAGCGGGGGACGCAGATACGCAGTATTTT. Translation gives CASSHLAGDADTQYF.

This clonotype has more than one count but fewer than ten. The chain recombines TRBV27 with TRBJ2-5, with 7 bases matching TRBD2. The CDR3 runs 15 residues. Germline V CDR1 and CDR2: MNHEY, SMNVEV (reference sequence). Losses at the gene ends were 5 bases for V and 5 bases for J; bases not matched to a gene: 11. CDR3 DNA: TGTGCCAGCAGTCTGTTCGGGAGGTGGACCGAGACCCAGTACTTC. Translation gives CASSLFGRWTETQYF.

This clonotype was picked up a small number of times. V and J are TRBV19 and TRBJ1-6; the D gene is possibly TRBD1 (5 bases). The CDR3 is 14 residues long. V gave up 3 bases and J gave up 8 bases, with 11 bases separating them. CDR1 is LNHDA, CDR2 SQIVND, per germline (reference sequence). The CDR3 DNA follows: TGTGCCAGTAGTATCTCAGGGACGGATTCACCCCTCCACTTT. Translating gives CASSISGTDSPLHF.

This clonotype was seen many times. The rearrangement joins TRBV29-1 to TRBJ2-3, with no clear D. Germline lookup yields CDR1 SQVTM and CDR2 ANQGSEA. The CDR3 is 15 residues long. The V end lost 3 bases, the J end lost 2 bases, and 15 bases lay between the germline ends. CDR3 residues: CSVDLGDIPTDTQYF. CDR3 DNA sequence: TGCAGCGTTGATCTAGGTGACATACCCACAGATACGCAGTATTTT.

The table lists this clonotype with many counts. V gene TRBV2 combines with J gene TRBJ1-4; TRBD1 aligns across 8 bases. Germline loops: CDR1 SNHLY, CDR2 FYNNEI. V lost 0 bases and J lost 7; bases outside the gene matches: 13. CDR3 length: 18 residues. This CDR3 reads CASSEASDRVEYGEKLFF. The CDR3 DNA sequence: TGTGCCAGCAGTGAAGCATCGGACAGGGTAGAATATGGTGAAAAACTGTTTTTT.

This clonotype was counted at least ten times. The chain couples TRBV20-1 to TRBJ1-1, with D unresolved. V was pared by 3 bases and J by 4 bases, with 12 bases between. The CDR3 is made up of 13 amino acids. Per germline, CDR1 DFQATT and CDR2 SNEGSKA (reference sequence). This CDR3 reads CSASVTRGTEAFF. For the CDR3, the DNA is TGCAGTGCTAGTGTGACACGGGGCACTGAAGCTTTCTTT.

This clonotype was found many times. V gene TRBV9 combines with J gene TRBJ2-3; the match to TRBD2 covers 7 bases. The CDR3 loop spans 16 amino acids. V was pared by 2 bases and J by 0 bases, with 6 bases of the junction left unmatched. From germline, CDR1 is SGDLS and CDR2 YYNGEE. The CDR3 sequence: CASSVETSRSTDTQYF. In DNA, the CDR3 is TGTGCCAGCAGCGTTGAGACTAGCCGTAGCACAGATACGCAGTATTTT.

The rearrangement uses TRBV7-2 and TRBJ2-7, with 8 bases that match TRBD1. This CDR3 is 15 amino acids long. From germline, CDR1 is SGHTA and CDR2 FQGNSA. Losses at the gene ends were 3 bases for V and 6 bases for J; bases not matched to a gene: 10. CDR3 sequence: CASSLDRAAGREQYF. The CDR3, as DNA: TGTGCCAGCAGCTTGGACAGGGCCGCCGGGCGCGAGCAGTACTTC.

The J gene is TRBJ1-1, the V gene TRBV19, with 11 bases aligning to TRBD1. Germline CDR1 reads LNHDA; CDR2 reads SQIVND (reference sequence). The CDR3 is 17 amino acids. V was pared by 3 bases and J by 1 base, with 7 bases of the junction left unmatched. Here the CDR3 DNA reads TGTGCCAGTAGTATGTCCCGGGACAGGGGGACGAACACTGAAGCTTTCTTT. It yields the protein CASSMSRDRGTNTEAFF.

This rearrangement joins TRBV2 to TRBJ2-7; 7 bases align to TRBD1. CDR1 is SNHLY and CDR2 is FYNNEI in the germline V gene. Unmatched junction bases numbered 5, after V lost 4 bases and J lost 2 bases. The CDR3 covers 14 residues. CDR3 coding DNA: TGTGCCAGCAGTGTTCTTCAGGGGGCCTACGAGCAGTACTTC. Protein sequence: CASSVLQGAYEQYF.

This clonotype has ten or more counts. This chain joins TRBV20-1 and TRBJ2-2; D not certain. CDR3 size: 12 residues. Germline lookup yields CDR1 DFQATT and CDR2 SNEGSKA (reference sequence). V was clipped by 4 bases and J by 1 base, with 4 bases between them. CDR3 amino acids: CSATENTGELFF. CDR3 coding DNA: TGCAGTGCTACTGAGAACACCGGGGAGCTGTTTTTT.

At least ten counts were recorded for this clonotype. This chain connects TRBV6-1 to TRBJ1-1; 11 nucleotides match TRBD1. With V trimmed by 10 bases and J by 1 base, 8 bases remained unmatched. The CDR3 sequence is 15 residues long. CDR1 and CDR2 (germline): MNHNS, SASEGT. The CDR3 spells CAISGQGAWNTEAFF. For the CDR3, the DNA is TGTGCCATTTCAGGACAGGGGGCTTGGAACACTGAAGCTTTCTTT.

This clonotype came up many times. This chain links TRBV19 with TRBJ1-1; unclear D gene. The CDR3 consists of 13 residues. V was trimmed by 3 bases and J by 0 bases, leaving 5 bases between them. CDR1 and CDR2 from the germline V gene are LNHDA and SQIVND (reference sequence). The CDR3 nucleotides are TGTGCCAGTAGTATTTCAGTGAACACTGAAGCTTTCTTT. Translation: CASSISVNTEAFF.

This clonotype has ten or more counts. The gene calls are TRBV6-5 and TRBJ1-1, with D possibly TRBD1 on 5 matching bases. Trimming left V 2 bases short and J 0 bases short, with 10 bases between. This CDR3 has 15 amino acids. CDR1 is MNHEY, CDR2 SVGAGI, per germline. The CDR3 spells CASSYLEGLNTEAFF. The CDR3 DNA is TGTGCCAGCAGTTACCTAGAGGGGCTGAACACTGAAGCTTTCTTT.